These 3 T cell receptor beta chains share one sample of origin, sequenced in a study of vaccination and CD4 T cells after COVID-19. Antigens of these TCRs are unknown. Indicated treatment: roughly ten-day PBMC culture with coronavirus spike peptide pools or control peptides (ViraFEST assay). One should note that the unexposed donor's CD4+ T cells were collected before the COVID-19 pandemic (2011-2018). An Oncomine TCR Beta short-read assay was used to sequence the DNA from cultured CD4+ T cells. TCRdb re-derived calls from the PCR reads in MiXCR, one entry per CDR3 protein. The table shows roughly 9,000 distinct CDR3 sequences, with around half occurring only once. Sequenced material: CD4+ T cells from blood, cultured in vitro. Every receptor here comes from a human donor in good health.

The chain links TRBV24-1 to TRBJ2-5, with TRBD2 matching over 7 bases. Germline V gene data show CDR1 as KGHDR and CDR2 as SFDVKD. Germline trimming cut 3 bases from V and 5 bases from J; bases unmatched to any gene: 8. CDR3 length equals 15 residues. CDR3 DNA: TGTGCCACCAGTGATGTGGTGGGAGGGTTGGAGACCCAGTACTTC. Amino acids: CATSDVVGGLETQYF.

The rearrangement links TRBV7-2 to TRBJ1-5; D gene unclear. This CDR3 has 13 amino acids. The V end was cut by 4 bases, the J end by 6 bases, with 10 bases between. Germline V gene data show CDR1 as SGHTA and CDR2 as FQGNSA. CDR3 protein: CASSSIVAQPQHF. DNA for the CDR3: TGTGCCAGCAGCTCGATAGTGGCTCAGCCCCAGCATTTT.

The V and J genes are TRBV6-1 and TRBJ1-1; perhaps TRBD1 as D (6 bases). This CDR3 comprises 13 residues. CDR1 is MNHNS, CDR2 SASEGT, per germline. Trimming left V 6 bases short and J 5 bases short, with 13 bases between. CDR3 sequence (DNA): TGTGCCAGCAGCGCAGGGGCCGCTACTGAAGCTTTCTTT. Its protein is CASSAGAATEAFF.